The clone carrying this T cell receptor (beta chain) was seen many times. The antigen is not known. This sample stems from a study of T cells in Graves' hyperthyroidism and ophthalmopathy. General study results and limits: Ophthalmopathy stood apart from stable hyperthyroidism in a 13 V-J model.

Out of less than 12 ml of fresh peripheral blood came the PBMCs. The CDR3 regions of TCR beta were amplified from RNA transcripts. RT-PCR in the first round (using the HTBI primer set) targeted the TCR CDR3. TCRdb redid the calling of the multiplex PCR reads with MiXCR, one entry per CDR3 protein. The sample records hundreds of thousands of distinct CDR3 sequences, about 14% being singletons. The sequenced material came from blood. The origin of this receptor is a man in his fifties or sixties with Graves' ophthalmopathy.

The CDR3 sequence: CASSANSGSYEQYF. In DNA, the CDR3 is TGTGCCAGCAGTGCTAATAGCGGGTCCTACGAGCAGTACTTC. V is TRBV6-1 and J is TRBJ2-7, with 7 bases identical to TRBD2. Germline lookup yields CDR1 MNHNS and CDR2 SASEGT. This CDR3 spans 14 amino acids. V trimming: 4 bases; J trimming: 1 base; junction bases outside the gene matches: 4.